Listed below are T cell receptor beta chains from one sample, sequenced in a study of regulatory T cells in long-lasting Graves disease. TCRdb processed the multiplex PCR reads anew with MiXCR; each CDR3 protein has one entry. Among around 250,000 distinct CDR3 sequences, over 20% were seen once, and the ten largest hold approximately 14%. Sequenced here: peripheral blood mononuclear cells (PBMCs), sampled at new diagnosis, from a patient treated with antithyroid drugs. These receptors all stem from a female donor with Graves disease. Both conserved end residues are part of each CDR3. Fields, in order: J gene, clone size, D gene, V gene, CDR3 protein, CDR3 DNA. A D gene is named only where the DNA matches it firmly. A clone size is listed for some rows: how often the clone was seen (once, few, many), or a class if it is expanded.

TRBJ1-1 | - | - | TRBV20-1 | CSASGQSNTEAFF | TGCAGTGCGTCGGGGCAGTCTAACACTGAAGCTTTCTTT
TRBJ2-7 | many | TRBD1 | TRBV15 | CATSGTGVDEQYF | TGTGCCACCAGCGGGACAGGGGTTGACGAGCAGTACTTC
TRBJ1-2 | many | TRBD1 | TRBV20-1 | CSASLGQGNYGYTF | TGCAGTGCTAGCTTGGGACAGGGGAACTATGGCTACACCTTC
TRBJ2-2 | many | TRBD2 | TRBV19 | CASGLARNTGELFF | TGTGCCAGCGGACTAGCGAGGAACACCGGGGAGCTGTTTTTT
TRBJ1-1 | many | - | TRBV4-3 | CASSQDWALPEAFF | TGCGCCAGCAGCCAAGATTGGGCGCTGCCTGAAGCTTTCTTT
TRBJ2-7 | many | TRBD2 | TRBV6-5 | CASSYSGREYEQYF | TGTGCCAGCAGTTACTCAGGGCGGGAGTACGAGCAGTACTTC
TRBJ2-5 | many | TRBD1 | TRBV9 | CASSGGTGAGETQYF | TGTGCCAGCAGCGGCGGGACAGGGGCTGGGGAGACCCAGTACTTC
TRBJ2-3 | many | TRBD1 | TRBV6-2/TRBV6-3 | CASSYSGTGTDTQYF | TGTGCCAGCAGTTATTCCGGGACAGGCACAGATACGCAGTATTTT
TRBJ1-5 | - | - | TRBV7-9 | CASSLGRRGDQPQHF | TGTGCCAGCAGCTTGGGCAGGCGGGGGGACCAGCCCCAGCATTTT
TRBJ1-2 | - | TRBD1 | TRBV5-6 | CASSPLGQGYNYGYTF | TGTGCCAGCAGCCCGTTGGGACAGGGATATAACTATGGCTACACCTTC
TRBJ2-3 | - | - | TRBV18 | CASCQGGARTDTQYF | TGTGCCAGTTGCCAGGGGGGGGCGAGGACAGATACGCAGTATTTT
TRBJ2-7 | - | TRBD1 | TRBV28 | CASSLSPGQGTPYEQYF | TGTGCCAGCAGTTTATCTCCGGGACAGGGAACCCCCTACGAGCAGTACTTC
TRBJ1-1 | many | - | TRBV7-9 | CASSLGGAGTEAFF | TGTGCCAGCAGCTTAGGGGGGGCCGGAACTGAAGCTTTCTTT
TRBJ1-5 | many | - | TRBV7-2 | CASTPVAGQPQHF | TGTGCCAGCACCCCCGTGGCGGGGCAGCCCCAGCATTTT
TRBJ2-6 | many | TRBD1 | TRBV2 | CASRDRSFSGANVLTF | TGTGCCAGCCGGGACAGGTCCTTCTCTGGGGCCAACGTCCTGACTTTC
TRBJ2-7 | - | - | TRBV27 | CASRTVGYEQYF | TGTGCCAGCCGAACAGTGGGTTACGAGCAGTACTTC
TRBJ2-5 | many | - | TRBV7-3 | CASSSGPKETQYF | TGTGCCAGCAGCTCGGGGCCCAAAGAGACCCAGTACTTC
TRBJ2-1 | many | TRBD2 | TRBV27 | CASSFVSGGDNEQFF | TGTGCCAGCAGTTTCGTAAGCGGGGGGGACAATGAGCAGTTCTTC
TRBJ2-1 | many | - | TRBV2 | CASSGFNEQFF | TGTGCCAGCAGTGGTTTCAATGAGCAGTTCTTC
TRBJ2-3 | many | TRBD1 | TRBV7-3 | CASSLLGQGSGDTQYF | TGTGCCAGCAGCTTATTGGGACAGGGTAGCGGAGATACGCAGTATTTT
TRBJ1-1 | many | - | TRBV7-2 | CASSLMTGEAFF | TGTGCCAGCAGCTTAATGACAGGTGAAGCTTTCTTT
TRBJ2-1 | many | TRBD2 | TRBV12-3/TRBV12-4 | CASSFSGGAAF | TGTGCCAGCAGTTTTAGCGGGGGGGCCGCCTTC
TRBJ2-7 | many | - | TRBV2 | CASSPPPADEQYF | TGTGCCAGCAGTCCCCCTCCGGCGGACGAGCAGTACTTC
TRBJ2-7 | many | - | TRBV6-1 | CASSETIFSYEQYF | TGTGCCAGCAGTGAGACTATCTTCTCCTACGAGCAGTACTTC
TRBJ1-6 | many | - | TRBV30 | CAWSVTDSPLHF | TGTGCCTGGAGTGTAACAGATTCACCCCTCCACTTT
TRBJ2-7 | many | - | TRBV27 | CASSKNRAGMGEQYF | TGTGCCAGCAGTAAAAACAGGGCAGGGATGGGCGAGCAGTACTTC
TRBJ2-1 | many | TRBD1 | TRBV9 | CASSVGTVEQFF | TGTGCCAGCAGCGTCGGGACAGTTGAGCAGTTCTTC
TRBJ1-5 | - | - | TRBV4-3 | CASSRRRDQPQHF | TGCGCCAGCAGCCGTAGGAGGGATCAGCCCCAGCATTTT
TRBJ1-1 | - | - | TRBV19 | CASSDWVGNTEAFF | TGTGCCAGTAGTGATTGGGTTGGTAACACTGAAGCTTTCTTT
TRBJ2-5 | many | - | TRBV20-1 | CSARDGSSEETQYF | TGCAGTGCTAGAGACGGGAGTTCAGAGGAGACCCAGTACTTC
TRBJ1-1 | many | - | TRBV3-1 | CASSQDMGNTEAFF | TGTGCCAGCAGCCAAGATATGGGGAACACTGAAGCTTTCTTT
TRBJ2-3 | many | TRBD2 | TRBV7-2 | CASNPTRLASADTQYF | TGTGCCAGCAACCCTACCCGACTAGCAAGTGCAGATACGCAGTATTTT
TRBJ2-5 | few | - | TRBV6-2/TRBV6-3 | CASSYSGSSWEKTQYF | TGTGCCAGCAGTTACTCGGGTAGTTCCTGGGAGAAGACCCAGTACTTC
TRBJ2-5 | many | TRBD2 | TRBV4-3 | CASSQDSGRQETQYF | TGCGCCAGCAGCCAAGATAGCGGGAGACAAGAGACCCAGTACTTC
TRBJ2-5 | - | TRBD2 | TRBV7-9 | CASSLTGGGPRTQYF | TGTGCCAGCAGCTTAACCGGGGGGGGCCCCAGGACCCAGTACTTC
TRBJ1-1 | - | TRBD1 | TRBV12-3/TRBV12-4 | CASSPTPGQGQNEAFF | TGTGCCAGCAGCCCTACACCGGGACAGGGACAGAATGAAGCTTTCTTT
TRBJ2-5 | few | - | TRBV6-4 | CASSFLAGAETQYF | TGTGCCAGCAGTTTCCTGGCGGGGGCAGAGACCCAGTACTTC
TRBJ2-7 | many | TRBD1 | TRBV27 | CASGKQGAYHEQYF | TGTGCCAGCGGCAAACAGGGGGCTTACCACGAGCAGTACTTC
TRBJ2-3 | - | TRBD2 | TRBV2 | CASRTLAGGVDTQYF | TGTGCCAGCAGAACACTAGCGGGAGGGGTAGATACGCAGTATTTT